The rows below give T cell receptor beta chains drawn from one sample of a study of spatial heterogeneity in lung cancer. One entry per CDR3 protein, called by TCRdb with MiXCR from the 5' RACE reads. This table has under 50,000 distinct CDR3 sequences, approximately 5.5% appearing once. Specimen: PBMCs, collected at surgery. All receptors derive from a female donor with early-stage non-small cell lung cancer. Each CDR3 is given with its conserved first and last residue. A D gene is named only where the DNA matches it firmly. Expanded clones are given a class, and other clones once, few, many or no size at all.

V	J	D	size	DNA	CDR3
TRBV6-5	TRBJ1-1	NA	many	TGTGCCAGCAGTCCCGTCAGGACCACTGAAGCTTTCTTT	CASSPVRTTEAFF
TRBV4-1	TRBJ1-1	NA	NA	TGCGCCAGCAGCCAAGCAACGAACACTGAAGCTTTCTTT	CASSQATNTEAFF
TRBV4-1	TRBJ2-7	TRBD1	many	TGCGCCAGCAGCCACCCCGACAGGGCCTACGAGCAGTACTTC	CASSHPDRAYEQYF
TRBV28	TRBJ2-7	TRBD1	many	TGTGCCAGCAATACAGGGGGCGAGGAGCAGTACTTC	CASNTGGEEQYF
TRBV18	TRBJ1-6	TRBD1	many	TGTGCCAGCTCACCACTGGACAGGGGGCCTTCACCCCTCCACTTT	CASSPLDRGPSPLHF
TRBV5-6	TRBJ2-7	TRBD2	many	TGTGCCAGCAGCCCACCGGGACTAGCGGGGGGACAGATTTCCTACGAGCAGTACTTC	CASSPPGLAGGQISYEQYF
TRBV2	TRBJ1-5	NA	few	TGTGCCAGCAGTGGGGGGCAGGGGCGTGAGCCCCAGCATTTT	CASSGGQGREPQHF
TRBV3-1	TRBJ2-5	NA	NA	TGTGCCAGCAGCTTCGCGCAGGGGAGCGGAGAGACCCAGTACTTC	CASSFAQGSGETQYF
TRBV12-3/TRBV12-4	TRBJ1-2	NA	many	TGTGCCAGCAGTTTGGGGGATGGCTACACCTTC	CASSLGDGYTF
TRBV3-1	TRBJ2-3	TRBD1	many	TGTGCCAGCAGCAAGACAGGGTTCGCGCAGTATTTT	CASSKTGFAQYF
TRBV14	TRBJ1-5	NA	many	TGTGCCAGCAGCCAAGATGCGGGGGACTCGGGGTTGGAGGGTCAGCCCCAGCATTTT	CASSQDAGDSGLEGQPQHF
TRBV5-1	TRBJ2-1	NA	many	TGCGCCAGCAGGGACGACAGTCGGAAGATATACAATGAGCAGTTCTTC	CASRDDSRKIYNEQFF
TRBV10-3	TRBJ2-3	TRBD2	NA	TGTGCCATCAGTGCGGGACTAGCGGGGGCGGATACGCAGTATTTT	CAISAGLAGADTQYF
TRBV24-1	TRBJ2-5	NA	many	TGTGCCACCAGTGATAGGCTCACCGGAGTAGGGACCCAGTACTTC	CATSDRLTGVGTQYF
TRBV28	TRBJ2-3	NA	many	TGTGCCAGCAGTTTGAGTCCCGGTACGCAGTATTTT	CASSLSPGTQYF
TRBV7-8	TRBJ2-1	NA	few	TGTGCCAGCAGCTTAAGTGCGTGGGGGGCCCTGGCCCCCAATGAGCAGTTCTTC	CASSLSAWGALAPNEQFF
TRBV29-1	TRBJ1-1	NA	many	TGCAGCGTTGAACCCCAGGGGCTGAACACTGAAGCTTTCTTT	CSVEPQGLNTEAFF
TRBV4-1	TRBJ2-5	NA	many	TGCGCCAGCAGCCAAGAGGGGCGGCAAGAGACCCAGTACTTC	CASSQEGRQETQYF
TRBV5-1	TRBJ2-2	NA	many	TGCGCCAGCAGCTCGACAGGGAACACCGGGGAGCTGTTTTTT	CASSSTGNTGELFF
TRBV6-5	TRBJ2-1	NA	many	TGTGCCAGCAGCTCCGGAGGGGGCTACAATGAGCAGTTCTTC	CASSSGGGYNEQFF
TRBV11-2	TRBJ2-1	NA	many	TGTGCCAGCAGCTCGACAGGTGGTGGATACAATGAGCAGTTCTTC	CASSSTGGGYNEQFF
TRBV12-3/TRBV12-4	TRBJ1-2	TRBD1	many	TGTGCCAGCAGGCCGACTGGACAGGCCTATGGCTACACCTTC	CASRPTGQAYGYTF
TRBV11-2	TRBJ1-4	NA	many	TGTGCCAGCAGCTTAGGATCAGGCGGGATGGGAGGAGAAAAACTGTTTTTT	CASSLGSGGMGGEKLFF
TRBV5-6	TRBJ2-1	TRBD2	many	TGTGCCAGCAGCCCCGGACTAGCGGGGGATAATGAGCAGTTCTTC	CASSPGLAGDNEQFF
TRBV20-1	TRBJ2-1	NA	many	TGCAGTGCGCGACGATCTCTTGAAGAGCGCAGTTTCTTC	CSARRSLEERSFF
TRBV20-1	TRBJ1-2	NA	many	TGCAGTGCTAGGGGCGGCCGTCTAAACTATGGCTACACCTTC	CSARGGRLNYGYTF
TRBV2	TRBJ1-5	NA	many	TGTGCCAGCAGTGATACGGGGGAGGATCAGCCCCAGCATTTT	CASSDTGEDQPQHF
TRBV27	TRBJ2-3	NA	many	TGTGCCAGCAGTCCCCGGGCGGGTTTTTTTGAGACGCAGTATTTT	CASSPRAGFFETQYF
TRBV6-6	TRBJ2-7	TRBD1	many	TGTGCCAGCACCCCTGGGACAGCCTACGAGCAGTACTTC	CASTPGTAYEQYF
TRBV7-2	TRBJ1-5	TRBD1	NA	TGTGCCAGCAGCGTACAACAGGGGGCTGGCAATCAGCCCCAGCATTTT	CASSVQQGAGNQPQHF
TRBV6-2/TRBV6-3	TRBJ2-7	TRBD2	NA	TGTGCCAGCAGTACACCGGGACTACCCTACGAGCAGTACTTC	CASSTPGLPYEQYF
TRBV2	TRBJ2-7	NA	NA	TGTGCCAGCAGTTTACAGTCCTACGAGCAGTACTTC	CASSLQSYEQYF
TRBV7-3	TRBJ2-1	TRBD1	many	TGTGCCAGCAGCCTACAGACAGGGTTTGAGCAGTTCTTC	CASSLQTGFEQFF
TRBV5-6	TRBJ2-5	TRBD2	few	TGTGCCAGCAGCTTGGCGGGACTAATCCAAGAGACCCAGTACTTC	CASSLAGLIQETQYF
TRBV28	TRBJ2-7	NA	NA	TGTGCCAGCAGTTTAACCCACGAGCAGTACTTC	CASSLTHEQYF
TRBV12-3/TRBV12-4	TRBJ1-3	NA	many	TGTGCCAGCAGTTTAGCGTGGGGCGACTCTGGAAACACCATATATTTT	CASSLAWGDSGNTIYF
TRBV9	TRBJ2-7	TRBD2	NA	TGTGCCAGCAGCCAAGGGATAGCGGGGAAAAATCCCTACTACGAGCAGTACTTC	CASSQGIAGKNPYYEQYF
TRBV7-2	TRBJ2-7	TRBD2	NA	TGTGCCAGCAGCTCTAGCGGGGGCACCTACGAGCAGTACTTC	CASSSSGGTYEQYF
TRBV6-5	TRBJ1-1	NA	many	TGTGCCGCTGGCCGGAGGGCACAACCTGAAGCTTTCTTT	CAAGRRAQPEAFF
TRBV28	TRBJ1-4	TRBD1	many	TGTGCCAGCTCCTCGGGACAGGGGAATGAAAAACTGTTTTTT	CASSSGQGNEKLFF
TRBV13	TRBJ1-1	NA	NA	TGTGCCAGCAGCCTCTTTGGACGGCCTGCTCAAGTAGGCACTGAAGCTTTCTTT	CASSLFGRPAQVGTEAFF
TRBV10-3	TRBJ2-3	NA	many	TGTGCCATCAGGGATCATAGCTCAGATACGCAGTATTTT	CAIRDHSSDTQYF
TRBV2	TRBJ1-2	TRBD1	many	TGTGCCAGCAGGGAAGGACAGGGTGACTACACCTTC	CASREGQGDYTF
TRBV28	TRBJ2-7	NA	many	TGTGCCAGCAGGTCTAAGGGCTTTAAAGTCGAGCAGTACTTC	CASRSKGFKVEQYF
TRBV29-1	TRBJ2-4	NA	many	TGCAGCGGCGGGGACCGCCCAGGGGAAAACATTCAGTACTTC	CSGGDRPGENIQYF
TRBV6-5	TRBJ1-1	NA	many	TGTGCCAGCAGTTGGGCGAAGAACACTGAAGCTTTCTTT	CASSWAKNTEAFF
TRBV5-1	TRBJ1-1	TRBD1	many	TGCGCCAGCAGCCCGGAACAGGGGGTGAACACTGAAGCTTTCTTT	CASSPEQGVNTEAFF
TRBV20-1	TRBJ1-4	NA	many	TGCAGTCTCGGGACAACTAATGAAAAACTGTTTTTT	CSLGTTNEKLFF
TRBV19	TRBJ2-4	TRBD2	many	TGTGCCAGTAGTAGGGTCCAGGGCCCGGGGGGAAACATTCAGTACTTC	CASSRVQGPGGNIQYF
TRBV7-3	TRBJ1-6	NA	NA	TGTGCCAGCAGGTTAACGGCGGGATCACCCCTCCACTTT	CASRLTAGSPLHF
TRBV20-1	TRBJ2-1	TRBD2	many	TGCAGTGCTACCTCTGCGGGAACTAGCGATTACAATGAGCAGTTCTTC	CSATSAGTSDYNEQFF
TRBV24-1	TRBJ1-2	NA	few	TGTGCCACCAGTGATGATGACTATGGCTACACCTTC	CATSDDDYGYTF
TRBV20-1	TRBJ2-7	NA	few	TGCAGTGTTCCGGGACTTAGCTCCTACGAGCAGTACTTC	CSVPGLSSYEQYF
TRBV20-1	TRBJ1-3	NA	many	TGCAGTGCTTTGGGGGGGGCGCGGGGAAACACCATATATTTT	CSALGGARGNTIYF
TRBV7-9	TRBJ2-1	NA	many	TGTGCCAGCAGCCTTTATAACAATGAGCAGTTCTTC	CASSLYNNEQFF
TRBV12-3/TRBV12-4	TRBJ2-5	NA	NA	TGTGCCAGCAGTTTTGATCCGTCCGAGCAAGAGACCCAGTACTTC	CASSFDPSEQETQYF
TRBV7-9	TRBJ2-1	NA	many	TGTGCCAGCAGCTCCAGTCTGGGACTCCTCCCCAATGAGCAGTTCTTC	CASSSSLGLLPNEQFF
TRBV6-2/TRBV6-3	TRBJ2-1	TRBD1	many	TGTGCCAGCAGTTCCCGGGACAGGGTAGTCGATGAGCAGTTCTTC	CASSSRDRVVDEQFF
TRBV5-6	TRBJ2-2	TRBD1	few	TGTGCCAGCAGCCGGACAGGGGGGACGAGGAGGAGGGAGCTGTTTTTT	CASSRTGGTRRRELFF
TRBV6-6	TRBJ1-1	NA	few	TGTGCCAGCAGTTACTCGAAGCCCGGGAGGACTGAAGCTTTCTTT	CASSYSKPGRTEAFF